Sequencing of this T cell receptor (beta chain) was carried out in a study of T cell changes during pregnancy in multiple sclerosis. V was pared by 2 bases and J by 1 base, with 11 bases between. The length of the CDR3 is 15 residues. Germline values: CDR1 MNHEY, CDR2 SMNVEV (reference sequence). Using immunoSEQ multiplex PCR, the repertoire was profiled, and TCRdb retains in-frame clones only, with some absent. Among about 52,000 clones, around 90% were seen once, and the ten largest hold 0.35% to 0.45%. The rearrangement uses TRBV27 and TRBJ1-1; D remains unclear. This clonotype was sampled from a female donor with multiple sclerosis, enrolled in a pregnancy study. This specimen was CD4+ T cells from peripheral blood mononuclear cells, taken before pregnancy. CDR3 nucleotide sequence: TGTGCCAGCAGTTTACTATCGGTCGCGAACACTGAAGCTTTCTTT. This sequence encodes CASSLLSVANTEAFF.